Reported below is one TCR beta chain. This entry is derived from a study of T-cell reconstitution after alpha-beta-depleted transplantation in children. V dropped 6 bases and J dropped 0 bases, with 16 bases sitting between them. CDR1 WNHNN and CDR2 SYGVQD come from the germline V gene (reference sequence). The CDR3 spans 16 residues. For TCRbeta, the library was prepared with unique molecular identifiers. TCRdb re-called the PCR reads with MiXCR, one entry per CDR3 protein. In the table there are about 870,000 distinct CDR3 sequences, approximately 15% of which are singletons. Here the sequenced sample was PBMCs, mostly from graft donor cells, taken 360 days after TCRalphabeta/CD19-depleted stem cell transplant. The chain employs TRBV10-1 and TRBJ2-3, with D perhaps TRBD1 or TRBD2 (5 bases each). This TCR was recovered from a male patient aged 10-17 years who had a stem cell transplant for acute lymphoblastic leukemia, so the T cells may come from the graft donor. CDR3 coding DNA: TGCGCCAGCAGCGCCGGAGGTGGGGCTAGCACAGATACGCAGTATTTT. Translating gives CASSAGGGASTDTQYF.